This is a list of T cell receptor beta chains from one sample in a study of Ad26.COV2.S vaccination and SARS-CoV-2 variants. Using immunoSEQ multiplex PCR, the repertoire was profiled, and TCRdb retains in-frame clones only, with some absent. The repertoire includes about 320,000 clones, over 80% of them detected once, and around 2.2% sits in the top ten. The sequences come from peripheral blood, collected in a trial of Ad26.COV2.S vaccine versus placebo. These receptors all come from a person between 18 and 60 years old who received the Ad26.COV2.S COVID-19 vaccine or a placebo. Both conserved end residues are part of each CDR3. D genes are given only for firm matches. Size is stated for part of the rows, as once, few or many counts, or as a class when the clone is expanded.

d_gene | j_gene | abundance | v_gene | CDR3nt | CDR3aa
TRBD1 | TRBJ1-1 | - | TRBV6-5 | TGTGCCAGTAGTACGACAGGGGGGTCCACTGAAGCTTTCTTT | CASSTTGGSTEAFF
- | TRBJ1-1 | - | TRBV11-3 | TGTGCCAGCAGCTTAGACAAGCGGATCAAAGCTTTCTTT | CASSLDKRIKAFF
- | TRBJ2-5 | - | TRBV25-1 | TGTGCCAGCAACCCCACCGGGACCGAGACCCAGTACTTC | CASNPTGTETQYF
- | TRBJ2-7 | - | TRBV5-1 | TGCGCCAGCAGTCTACAGGGCACCCCTGCCTACGAGCAGTACTTC | CASSLQGTPAYEQYF
- | TRBJ1-4 | - | TRBV5-1 | TGCGCCAGCCAGACGGGGCAGGGAGAGGAAAAACTGTTTTTT | CASQTGQGEEKLFF
- | TRBJ1-2 | - | TRBV9 | TGTGCCAGCAGCTATGGCTACACCTTC | CASSYGYTF
- | TRBJ2-5 | once | TRBV5-5 | TGTGCCAGCAGCCCTGATTCGACGGTCCAAGAGACCCAGTACTTC | CASSPDSTVQETQYF
- | TRBJ1-6 | once | TRBV9 | TGTGCCAGCAGCGTAGGTACGGATAATTCACCCCTCCACTTT | CASSVGTDNSPLHF
- | TRBJ2-7 | - | TRBV7-6 | TGTGCCAGCAGCTCTTTGACAGGAACCTACGAGCAGTACTTC | CASSSLTGTYEQYF
TRBD1 | TRBJ1-2 | - | TRBV6-5 | TGTGCCAGCAGACGTACCGGGACAGAGTCTGGCTACACCTTC | CASRRTGTESGYTF
- | TRBJ1-2 | - | TRBV30 | TGTGCCTGGAGTCGCCGGGACCAGCTTAACTATGGCTACACCTTC | CAWSRRDQLNYGYTF
TRBD2 | TRBJ2-3 | - | TRBV11-2 | TGTGCCAGCAGCCTGGGGACTCGCGGGGGGGCAACAGATACGCAGTATTTT | CASSLGTRGGATDTQYF
TRBD1 | TRBJ2-2 | - | TRBV3-1/TRBV3-2 | TGTGCCAGCAGCCAAGCTCCGACAGGGTACACCGGGGAGCTGTTTTTT | CASSQAPTGYTGELFF
TRBD2 | TRBJ2-3 | - | TRBV15 | TGTGCCACCAGCAGACGATGGACTAGCGGGGGGGCAGATACGCAGTATTTT | CATSRRWTSGGADTQYF
- | TRBJ2-1 | - | TRBV4-2 | TGTGCCAGCAGCCAAGATGGGCGGACCAATGAGCAGTTCTTC | CASSQDGRTNEQFF
TRBD1 | TRBJ2-7 | - | TRBV20-1 | TGCAGTGCTGGACAGGGGCTTTCTCAGTACTTC | CSAGQGLSQYF
- | TRBJ2-2 | - | TRBV5-1 | TGCGCCAGCAGCGAAAGGACAGACACCGGGGAGCTGTTTTTT | CASSERTDTGELFF
TRBD1 | TRBJ2-3 | - | TRBV11-3 | TGTGCCAGCAGCTTAGGACAGGGGACAGATACGCAGTATTTT | CASSLGQGTDTQYF
TRBD1 | TRBJ1-6 | many | TRBV5-1 | TGCGCCAGCAGCTTGGGGACAGGGGCTAATTCACCCCTCCACTTT | CASSLGTGANSPLHF
TRBD2 | TRBJ2-7 | - | TRBV7-6 | TGTGCCAGCAGCTCTTTCGCGGGGGACGGCATGGGGGAGCAGTACTTC | CASSSFAGDGMGEQYF
- | TRBJ1-2 | few | TRBV6-5 | TGTGCCAGCAGCAGGGGTCCTAACTATGGCTACACCTTC | CASSRGPNYGYTF
TRBD1 | TRBJ2-2 | - | TRBV4-1 | TGCGCCAGCAGCCAAGAACGGAAGGGGGCCTACACCGGGGAGCTGTTTTTT | CASSQERKGAYTGELFF
- | TRBJ1-5 | - | TRBV27 | TGTGCCAGCAGTCTTAACAGGGTACAGCCCCAGCATTTT | CASSLNRVQPQHF
- | TRBJ1-5 | - | TRBV3-1/TRBV3-2 | TGTGCCAGCAGCAATCAGGGCGGAGGCAATCAGCCCCAGCATTTT | CASSNQGGGNQPQHF
- | TRBJ1-4 | - | TRBV2 | TGTGCCAGCAGGCGGACCGCTAATGAAAAACTGTTTTTT | CASRRTANEKLFF